The TCR beta chain under discussion was sequenced for a study of beta chain features in type 1 diabetes. Sequenced material consisted of expressed TCRB transcripts (all of the isolated RNA was reverse transcribed). TCRdb keeps only in-frame clones here, not all; method: immunoSEQ multiplex PCR. The sample contains about 42,000 clones, about 50% of which appear only once. In this sample, this clone turned up once. Its antigen is not known. The CDR3 is made up of 16 amino acids. Trimming removed 0 bases at V and 0 bases at J, with 10 bases between. Germline-derived CDR1 and CDR2 are MDHEN and SYDVKM. The study, taken as a whole, reports: It was not settled here whether HLA type affects TCRB rearrangement.

The sequencing input was stem cell memory CD4+ T cells from blood. The chain uses TRBV28 and TRBJ2-3; no reliable D call. This TCR was sampled from a young woman in good health. The CDR3 loop reads CASSLWSAASTDTQYF. The CDR3 DNA follows: TGTGCCAGCAGTTTATGGTCGGCGGCTAGCACAGATACGCAGTATTTT.